This entry concerns a single T cell receptor beta chain. Trimming removed 0 bases from V and 6 bases from J, with 11 bases in between. Germline V gene data show CDR1 as LGHNA and CDR2 as YNFKEQ. The CDR3 runs to 15 residues. How the authors handled the data: Reference gene primer amplification gave nucleated cell count estimates. TCRdb's table, derived via immunoSEQ multiplex PCR, lists solely in-frame clones and lacks some. That table furnishes V, J and clone size, whereas the DNA furnished D and trimming. The table lists 200,000 to 250,000 clones, 70% to 90% of them singletons. The entry originates in a study of blood T cell repertoires in COVID-19. Study summary: COVID-19 samples, acute and convalescent, were from the United States, Italy and Spain. Sources were T cells, B-cell-depleted T cells, or PBMCs; the material itself was cDNA or gDNA.

This TCR was recovered from a woman between 65 and 79 years old with active or convalescent COVID-19. Sequencing was done on a sample of peripheral blood. The chain has TRBV4-2 and TRBJ2-2, with D maybe TRBD1 (5 bases). As DNA, the CDR3 is TGTGCCAGCAGCCAAGACAGGGATGCCCCCGGGGAGCTGTTTTTT. As protein: CASSQDRDAPGELFF.